Included here is one TCR beta chain sequence, with context. Its antigen is unidentified. The CDR3 sequence is 16 residues long. Germline V CDR1 and CDR2: SGHAT, FQNNGV. The ends were cut back, 3 bases at V and 1 base at J, with 15 bases in the middle. These data come from a study of Graves' ophthalmopathy and Graves' hyperthyroidism. Findings and limits, study-wide: Clonotypes were expanded in thyroid at above 0.001 frequency, and most also appeared in blood.

RNA transcripts were the source from which TCR beta CDR3 regions were amplified. The first-round RT-PCR employed HTBI primers together with the Qiagen OneStep RT-PCR kit. A multiplex PCR was then performed as the second round. TCRdb called the multiplex PCR reads again in MiXCR, with one record for every CDR3 protein. Here the sample spans 200,000 to 250,000 distinct CDR3 sequences, 20% to 25% being singletons. This chain connects TRBV11-2 to TRBJ1-1, with D possibly matching TRBD1 (5 bases). The sequenced sample consisted of peripheral blood. This TCR came from a woman in her fifties or sixties with Graves' ophthalmopathy. CDR3 protein: CASSLWPGGKNTEAFF. DNA for the CDR3: TGTGCCAGCAGCTTGTGGCCGGGGGGTAAGAACACTGAAGCTTTCTTT.